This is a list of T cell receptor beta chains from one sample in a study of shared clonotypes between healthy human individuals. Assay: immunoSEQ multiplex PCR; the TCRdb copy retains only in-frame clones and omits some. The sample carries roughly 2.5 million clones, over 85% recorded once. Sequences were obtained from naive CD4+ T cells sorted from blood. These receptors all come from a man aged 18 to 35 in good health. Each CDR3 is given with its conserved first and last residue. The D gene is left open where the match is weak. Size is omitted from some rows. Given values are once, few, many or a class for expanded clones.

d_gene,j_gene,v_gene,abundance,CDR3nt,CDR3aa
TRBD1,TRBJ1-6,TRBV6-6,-,TGTGCCAGCAGCCTACAGGGGGGGACTTCACCCCTCCACTTT,CASSLQGGTSPLHF
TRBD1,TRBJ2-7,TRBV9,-,TGTGCCAGCAGCATCCGGGACAGGGGAAACGAGCAGTACTTC,CASSIRDRGNEQYF
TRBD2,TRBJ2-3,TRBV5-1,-,TGCGCCAGCAGCGATAGCGGGGGCACAGATACGCAGTATTTT,CASSDSGGTDTQYF
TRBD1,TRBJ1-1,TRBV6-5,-,TGTGCCAGCAGTTCCGGGGCAGGGGGCAGGACTGAAGCTTTCTTT,CASSSGAGGRTEAFF
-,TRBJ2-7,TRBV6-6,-,TGTGCCAGCAGTTACGGACAGCTGGGCAACGAGCAGTACTTC,CASSYGQLGNEQYF
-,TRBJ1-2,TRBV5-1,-,TGCGCCAGCAGCTTGTCCGCAGTTTCTCTCTATGGCTACACCTTC,CASSLSAVSLYGYTF
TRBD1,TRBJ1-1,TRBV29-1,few,TGCAGCGTCGAAGGGACAGTGAACACTGAAGCTTTCTTT,CSVEGTVNTEAFF
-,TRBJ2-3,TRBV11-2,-,TGTGCCAGCAGCTTATTGAGGGCAACTAGCACAGATACGCAGTATTTT,CASSLLRATSTDTQYF
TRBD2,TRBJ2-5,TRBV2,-,TGTGCCAGCAGTGAAACTAGCGGGAGAGGAGAGACCCAGTACTTC,CASSETSGRGETQYF
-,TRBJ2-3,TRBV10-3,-,TGTGCCATCAGTCCTCTGGGGGGTAGCACAGATACGCAGTATTTT,CAISPLGGSTDTQYF
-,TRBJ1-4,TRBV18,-,TGTGCCAGCTCACCAAACTTGGACCCGTCGCAAAAACTGTTTTTT,CASSPNLDPSQKLFF
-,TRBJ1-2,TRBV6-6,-,TGTGCCAGCAGTTACCTGACAGAAAACTATGGCTACACCTTC,CASSYLTENYGYTF
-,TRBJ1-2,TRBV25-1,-,TGTGCCAGCAGTAATAACTATGGCTACACCTTC,CASSNNYGYTF
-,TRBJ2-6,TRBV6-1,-,TGTGCCAGCAGTCCCCAGGGACTTGGGGCCAACGTCCTGACTTTC,CASSPQGLGANVLTF
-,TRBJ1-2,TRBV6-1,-,TGTGCCAGCAGTTTAACAGGGCTTAACTATGGCTACACCTTC,CASSLTGLNYGYTF
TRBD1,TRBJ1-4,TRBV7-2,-,TGTGCCAGCAGCCCCAGACAGGGTGCAACTAATGAAAAACTGTTTTTT,CASSPRQGATNEKLFF
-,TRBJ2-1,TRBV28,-,TGTGCCAGCAGTTTAACCGGGACAACGTTCTACAATGAGCAGTTCTTC,CASSLTGTTFYNEQFF
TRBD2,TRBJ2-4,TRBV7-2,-,TGTGCCAGCAGCCTGACTAGCGGATTAGCCAAAAACATTCAGTACTTC,CASSLTSGLAKNIQYF
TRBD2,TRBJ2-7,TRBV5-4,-,TGTGCCAGCAGAACCGGGACTAGCGCCTACGAGCAGTACTTC,CASRTGTSAYEQYF
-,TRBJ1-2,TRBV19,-,TGTGCCAGCCAGGGAGGTGGCTACACCTTC,CASQGGGYTF
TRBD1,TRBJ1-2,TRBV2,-,TGTGCCAGCAGAGGGACAGCGGAAAACTATGGCTACACCTTC,CASRGTAENYGYTF
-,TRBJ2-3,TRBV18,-,TGTGCCAGCTCACCGAATAGTCTAGATACGCAGTATTTT,CASSPNSLDTQYF
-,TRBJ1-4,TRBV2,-,TGTGCCAGCAGAGAGGATCACTCGGGAACTAATGAAAAACTGTTTTTT,CASREDHSGTNEKLFF
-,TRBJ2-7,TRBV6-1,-,TGTGCCAGCAGGATGGGCAGGAGTTACGAGCAGTACTTC,CASRMGRSYEQYF
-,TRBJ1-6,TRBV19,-,TGTGCCAGCAAGCCCTCAGATCCCTCCTCACCCCTCCACTTT,CASKPSDPSSPLHF
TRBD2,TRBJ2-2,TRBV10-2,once,TGCGCCAGCATCGGACTAGCGACTGGCACCGGGGAGCTGTTTTTT,CASIGLATGTGELFF
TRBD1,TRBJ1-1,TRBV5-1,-,TGCGCCAGCAGCTTATTGACAGGGGCCGTGAACACTGAAGCTTTCTTT,CASSLLTGAVNTEAFF